This T cell receptor beta chain was documented in a study of beta chain features in type 1 diabetes. The wider study: Patients did not differ from healthy donors in age, gender or cell yield. Overall study results and limits: Type 1 diabetes patients had moderately but significantly shorter TCRB CDR3s in all four CD4+ subsets. Whether HLA type affects TCRB rearrangement stayed undetermined in the present work. Patients showed naive, central memory and Treg TCRB repertoires that appeared more similar than those of healthy donors.

After removal of 3 bases from V and 2 bases from J, the junction contained 4 bases not matched to a gene. Per the germline V gene, CDR1 is SEHNR and CDR2 is FQNEAQ (reference sequence). This CDR3 has 15 residues. The study reverse transcribed the entire isolated RNA, so it sequenced expressed TCRB transcripts. Some clones are missing from TCRdb's copy, which holds only in-frame ones; the method was immunoSEQ multiplex PCR. The sample yields around 160,000 clones, roughly 50% seen once. This clone is a singleton in its sample. Its antigen remains unknown. Source material: Tregs from blood. The sequence was collected from a man younger than 30 in good health. J is TRBJ2-1 and V is TRBV7-9; TRBD2 aligns across 7 bases. The CDR3 is CASSFRLAPYNEQFF. The CDR3 DNA follows: TGTGCCAGCAGCTTTAGACTAGCCCCCTACAATGAGCAGTTCTTC.